The rows below give T cell receptor beta chains drawn from one sample of a study of control samples from healthy donors and cancer patients. Sequencing used immunoSEQ multiplex PCR; TCRdb keeps in-frame clones, though not all of them. The sample holds approximately 150,000 clones; over 85% are singletons and the top ten take roughly 6.2%. The source material was blood. The receptors originated from a young man in good health. CDR3s leave out the opening cysteine and the closing phenylalanine or tryptophan. Each record gives: J gene, V gene, D gene, CDR3 protein. The D gene is left open where the match is weak.

>TRBJ2-5|TRBV5-1|-
ASSHPGSRETQY
>TRBJ1-2|TRBV19|TRBD1
ASSMRGLSYGYT
>TRBJ2-2|TRBV19|TRBD2
ASSPHGSGTNTGELF
>TRBJ1-1|TRBV28|-
ASSLISAANTEAF
>TRBJ1-2|TRBV7-5|-
ARSLFGQGVNYGYT
>TRBJ2-1|TRBV9|-
ASSVVVGEQF
>TRBJ2-7|TRBV5-6|-
ASSMGEGEQY
>TRBJ2-7|TRBV24-1|TRBD2
ATSDGLAGDEQY
>TRBJ1-5|TRBV21-1|-
ASSPLLATYSNQPQH
>TRBJ1-6|TRBV6-4|TRBD1
ASRGQGGSPLH
>TRBJ2-2|TRBV6-5|-
ASSHQFTGELF
>TRBJ1-4|TRBV7-9|TRBD1
ASSPLTGLREKLF
>TRBJ2-1|TRBV7-9|TRBD2
ASSEGLAGGAYNEQF
>TRBJ2-1|TRBV10-2|-
ASAGAVYNEQF
>TRBJ2-2|TRBV2|TRBD2
ASSEGYSGVTGELF
>TRBJ2-7|TRBV29-1|TRBD1
SATTGDSYEQY
>TRBJ1-1|TRBV6-5|TRBD1
AGRDRGNTEAF
>TRBJ2-1|TRBV28|TRBD1
ASSTSGQGLNEQF
>TRBJ1-1|TRBV19|-
ASRPERSLNTEAF
>TRBJ2-7|TRBV5-1|-
ASSLGRYSYEQY
>TRBJ1-1|TRBV21-1|-
ASSQAGFGGNTEAF
>TRBJ2-7|TRBV30|-
AWSGPQRSSYEQY
>TRBJ1-4|TRBV19|-
ASSLLAGSGNEKLF
>TRBJ1-6|TRBV4-1|-
ASSQEGNSPLH
>TRBJ1-6|TRBV5-1|TRBD1
ASSLQTGTGDNSPLH
>TRBJ2-7|TRBV19|-
ASSIARGYEQY
>TRBJ1-4|TRBV19|-
ASSIPGGNNEKLF
>TRBJ1-1|TRBV28|-
ASSLPSFVMNTEAF
>TRBJ2-6|TRBV4-3|-
ASSQEEGSGANVLT
>TRBJ2-1|TRBV13|TRBD2
ASRPEGGGWNEQF
>TRBJ2-7|TRBV13|TRBD2
ASSLIAGTTYEQY
>TRBJ1-2|TRBV11-2|-
ASRPEGSYGYT
>TRBJ2-3|TRBV3-1/TRBV3-2|TRBD2
ASSRSGVSGGRDTQY
>TRBJ2-1|TRBV5-1|-
ASSSLRSYNEQF
>TRBJ2-7|TRBV3-1/TRBV3-2|TRBD1
ASSRNRGDYEQY
>TRBJ1-1|TRBV4-1|-
ASSQVGGGFTEAF
>TRBJ2-1|TRBV28|-
ASSLSYNEQF
>TRBJ1-1|TRBV6-5|TRBD1
ASSYDTGVNTEAF
>TRBJ2-1|TRBV9|TRBD1
ASSVVGGGQF
>TRBJ1-3|TRBV9|TRBD1
ASSVGSRQGAVGNTIY
>TRBJ1-1|TRBV5-1|-
ASSLVSANTEAF
>TRBJ2-1|TRBV6-1|-
ASSESSGSTSSYNEQF
>TRBJ2-7|TRBV5-1|-
ASSPQGAQSSYEQY
>TRBJ1-5|TRBV5-5|TRBD1
ASSWSGQGAGQPQH
>TRBJ2-1|TRBV5-1|-
ASSSNHPPGTTHSYNEQF
>TRBJ2-7|TRBV6-2/TRBV6-3|TRBD2
ASSLPTSGGRSSYEQY
>TRBJ1-2|TRBV6-6|-
ASSYSEGITNYGYT
>TRBJ2-1|TRBV11-3|TRBD2
ASSSTSGRANEQF
>TRBJ1-5|TRBV7-2|-
ASSFAAQDQPQH
>TRBJ2-1|TRBV9|-
ASSGGDWNEQF